This T cell receptor beta chain comes out of a study of T-cell memory formation after mild COVID-19 (dated by TCRdb to the early 2020s). For the wider study: Most TCR sequence clusters were specific to one of the two donors. Longitudinal TCRalpha and TCRbeta repertoire sequencing tracked T-cell clones expanding and contracting after mild COVID-19 in two donors. Two young, previously healthy adult volunteers, one female and one male, were included in the cohort. Broader findings and caveats from the paper: Clones contracting from day 15 to 85 had balanced CD4/CD8 phenotypes, while a second wave expanding from day 15 to 37 was biased towards CD4+. Only two mild cases were covered by the study, and larger cohorts that include severe cases with pre-infection samples were considered necessary. Contracting CD4+ clones appeared mostly in the CM and EM memory subsets, whereas CD8+ clones were enriched in EMRA. The detection of some responding clones in pre-infection memory suggests that pre-existing cross-reactive memory T cells joined the SARS-CoV-2 response. SARS-CoV-2 specificity was not confirmed for the second-wave clones peaking on day 37.

The instrument was an Illumina NovaSeq 6000. Using 5'RACE with constant-segment primers, TCRalpha and TCRbeta cDNA libraries were constructed, with sample barcodes and unique molecular identifiers added in the process. RNA was extracted from every sample with Trizol reagent. Libraries were amplified in two PCR steps, with a second sample barcode and Illumina TruSeq adapters added in the second step. The libraries were sequenced on an Illumina NovaSeq using 2 x 150 bp paired-end reads. The published analysis was carried out like this. Reads were demultiplexed and collapsed into UMI-guided consensus sequences with migec v1.2.7. Using mixcr v2.1.11, the UMI consensuses were aligned to TRA and TRB V and J templates and assembled into clonotypes. A clonotype was counted as expanded or contracted only if both edgeR and NoisET called the change significant, with noise models trained on biological replicates. For edgeR calls, a false discovery rate-adjusted p below 0.01 and a log2 fold-change threshold of 1 were applied. As an exploratory analysis of dynamics, max-normalized trajectories of the 1000 most abundant clonotypes were examined by PCA with hierarchical clustering. The CD4 or CD8 phenotype of responding clones was assigned using the separately sequenced CD4+ and CD8+ repertoires. The public sequencing data were trimmed at Q25 with fastp and processed into clonotypes with MiXCR by TCRdb, which kept only in-frame beta chains. Rows with a matching CDR3 protein are joined into one entry that keeps the most common DNA and genes. These V and J calls are TCRdb output, not the study's own analysis. The sample includes 400,000 to 500,000 distinct CDR3 sequences, with approximately 20% observed a single time. Jointly, the top ten make up 8.4% of the sample.

Ficoll-Paque density gradient centrifugation was used to isolate PBMCs. Points on this clonotype: There is no known antigen for this receptor. One base away there is no much larger clone; base qualities are not given.

CDR1 and CDR2, looked up from the germline V gene, are LGHNA and YSLEER. The CDR3 spans 15 residues, from the cysteine through the phenylalanine. The retained sequence is limited to the CDR3, 45 bases, with the frame set at the first base. For this chain, trimming is 0 bases at the V end and 6 bases at the J end, and the number of junction bases without a gene match is 8. The sequenced sample consisted of PBMCs or a T cell subset sorted from them (not recorded which). The TCR comes from an adult woman who had mild COVID-19 (a few samples of this study predate the infection). The sample titles of this study are shuffled in the database, so cell type and time point are left out; the donor was told from shared clones. The chain is encoded by TRBV4-3 joined to TRBJ2-7; TRBD1 agrees with 7 junctional bases. CDR3 sequence: CASSQDGTVSLEQYF. In nucleotides, the sequence is TGCGCCAGCAGCCAAGACGGGACAGTCTCCCTCGAGCAGTACTTC.